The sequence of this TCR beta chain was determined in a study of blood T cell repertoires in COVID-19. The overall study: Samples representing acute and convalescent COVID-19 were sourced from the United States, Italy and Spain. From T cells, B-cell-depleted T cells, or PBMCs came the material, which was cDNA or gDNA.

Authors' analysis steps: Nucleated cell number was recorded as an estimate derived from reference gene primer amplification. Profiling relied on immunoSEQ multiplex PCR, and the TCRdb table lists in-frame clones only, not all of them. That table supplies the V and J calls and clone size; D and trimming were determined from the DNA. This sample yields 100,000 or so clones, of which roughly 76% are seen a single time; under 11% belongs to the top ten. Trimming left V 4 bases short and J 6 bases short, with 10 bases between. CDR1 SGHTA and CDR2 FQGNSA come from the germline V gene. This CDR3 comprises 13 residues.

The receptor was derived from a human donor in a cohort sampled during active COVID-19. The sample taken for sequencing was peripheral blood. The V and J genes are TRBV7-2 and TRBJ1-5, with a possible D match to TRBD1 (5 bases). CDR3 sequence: CASSSWGVQPQHF. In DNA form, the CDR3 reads TGTGCCAGCAGCTCGTGGGGGGTTCAGCCCCAGCATTTT.